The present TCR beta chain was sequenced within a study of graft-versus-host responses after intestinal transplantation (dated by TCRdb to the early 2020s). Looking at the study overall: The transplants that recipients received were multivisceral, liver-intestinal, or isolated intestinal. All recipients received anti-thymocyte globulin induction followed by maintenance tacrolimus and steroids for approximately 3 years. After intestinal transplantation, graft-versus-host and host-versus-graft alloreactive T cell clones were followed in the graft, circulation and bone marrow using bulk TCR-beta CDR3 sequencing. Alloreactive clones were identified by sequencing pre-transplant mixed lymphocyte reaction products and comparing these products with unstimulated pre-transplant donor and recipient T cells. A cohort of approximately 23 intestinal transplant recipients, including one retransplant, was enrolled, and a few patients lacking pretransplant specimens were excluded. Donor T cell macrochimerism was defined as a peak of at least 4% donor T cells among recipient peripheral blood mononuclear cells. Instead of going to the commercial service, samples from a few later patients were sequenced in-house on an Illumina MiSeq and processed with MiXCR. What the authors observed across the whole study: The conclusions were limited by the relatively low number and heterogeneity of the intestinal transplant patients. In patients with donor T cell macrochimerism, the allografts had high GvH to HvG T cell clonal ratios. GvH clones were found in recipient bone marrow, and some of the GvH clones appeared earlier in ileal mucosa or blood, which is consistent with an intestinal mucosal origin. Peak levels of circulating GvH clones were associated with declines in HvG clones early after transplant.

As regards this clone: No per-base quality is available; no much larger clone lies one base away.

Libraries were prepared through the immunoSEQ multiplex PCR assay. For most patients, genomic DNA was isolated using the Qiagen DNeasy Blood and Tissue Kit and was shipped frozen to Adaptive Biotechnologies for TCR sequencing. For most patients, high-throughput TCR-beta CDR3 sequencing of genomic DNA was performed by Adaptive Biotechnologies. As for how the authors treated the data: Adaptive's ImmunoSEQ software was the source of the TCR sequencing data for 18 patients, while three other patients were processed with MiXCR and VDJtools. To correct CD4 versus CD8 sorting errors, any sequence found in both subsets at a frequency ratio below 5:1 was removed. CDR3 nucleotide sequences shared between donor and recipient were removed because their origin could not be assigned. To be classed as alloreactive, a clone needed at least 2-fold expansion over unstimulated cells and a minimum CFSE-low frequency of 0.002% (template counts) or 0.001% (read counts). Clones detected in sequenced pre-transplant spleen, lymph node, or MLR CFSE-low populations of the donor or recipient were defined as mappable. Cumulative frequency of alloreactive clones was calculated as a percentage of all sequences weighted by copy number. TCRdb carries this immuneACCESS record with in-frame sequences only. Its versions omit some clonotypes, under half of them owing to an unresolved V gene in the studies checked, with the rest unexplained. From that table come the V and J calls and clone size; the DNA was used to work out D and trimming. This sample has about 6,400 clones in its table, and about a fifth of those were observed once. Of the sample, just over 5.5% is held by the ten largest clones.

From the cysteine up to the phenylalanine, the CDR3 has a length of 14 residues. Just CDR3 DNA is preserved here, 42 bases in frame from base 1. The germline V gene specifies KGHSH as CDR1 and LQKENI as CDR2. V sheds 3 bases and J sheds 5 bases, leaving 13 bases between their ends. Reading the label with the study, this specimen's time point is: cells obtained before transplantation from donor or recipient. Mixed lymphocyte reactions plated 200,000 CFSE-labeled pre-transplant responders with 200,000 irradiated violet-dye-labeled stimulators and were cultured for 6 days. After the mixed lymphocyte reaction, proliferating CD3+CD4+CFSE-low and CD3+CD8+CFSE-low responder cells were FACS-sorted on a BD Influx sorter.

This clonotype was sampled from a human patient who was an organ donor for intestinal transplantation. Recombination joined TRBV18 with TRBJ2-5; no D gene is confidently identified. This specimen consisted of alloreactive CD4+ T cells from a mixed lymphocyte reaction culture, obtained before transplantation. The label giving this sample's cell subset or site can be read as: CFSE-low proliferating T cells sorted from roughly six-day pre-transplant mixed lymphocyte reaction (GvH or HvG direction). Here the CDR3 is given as CASSPLRRGETQYF. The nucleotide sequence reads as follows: TGTGCCAGCTCACCCCTTCGGCGTGGGGAGACCCAGTACTTC.